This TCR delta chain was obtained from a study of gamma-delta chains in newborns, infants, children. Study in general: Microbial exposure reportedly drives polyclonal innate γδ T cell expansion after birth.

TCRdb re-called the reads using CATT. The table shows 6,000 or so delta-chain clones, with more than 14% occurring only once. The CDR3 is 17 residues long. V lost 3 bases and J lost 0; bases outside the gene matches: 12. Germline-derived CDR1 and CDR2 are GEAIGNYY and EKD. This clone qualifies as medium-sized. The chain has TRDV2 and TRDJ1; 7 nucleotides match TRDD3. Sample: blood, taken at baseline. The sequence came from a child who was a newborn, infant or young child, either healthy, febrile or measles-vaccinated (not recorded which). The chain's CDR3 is CACDSLLGIPYTDKLIF. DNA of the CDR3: TGTGCCTGTGACTCCTTACTGGGGATCCCTTACACCGATAAACTCATCTTT.